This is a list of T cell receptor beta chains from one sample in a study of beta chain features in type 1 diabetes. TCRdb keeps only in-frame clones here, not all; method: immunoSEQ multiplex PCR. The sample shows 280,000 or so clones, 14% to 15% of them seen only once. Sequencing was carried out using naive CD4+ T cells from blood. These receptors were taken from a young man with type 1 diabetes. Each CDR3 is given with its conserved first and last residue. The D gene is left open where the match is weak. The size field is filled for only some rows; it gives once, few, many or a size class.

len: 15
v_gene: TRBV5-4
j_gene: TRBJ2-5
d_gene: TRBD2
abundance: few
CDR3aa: CASSLFAGGRETQYF
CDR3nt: TGTGCCAGCAGCTTGTTCGCGGGGGGGCGAGAGACCCAGTACTTC

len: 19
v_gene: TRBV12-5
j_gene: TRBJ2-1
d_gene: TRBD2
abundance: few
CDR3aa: CASGLTPGLAGGTSNEQFF
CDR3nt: TGTGCTAGTGGTCTCACACCGGGACTAGCGGGAGGGACGAGTAATGAGCAGTTCTTC

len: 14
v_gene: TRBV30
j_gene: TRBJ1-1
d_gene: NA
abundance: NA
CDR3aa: CAWSVLEGRSEAFF
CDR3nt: TGTGCCTGGAGTGTACTCGAGGGCAGGTCGGAGGCTTTCTTT

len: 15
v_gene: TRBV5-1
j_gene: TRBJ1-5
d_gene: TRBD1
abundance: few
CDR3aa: CASSLDGQAGQPQHF
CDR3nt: TGCGCCAGCAGCTTGGATGGACAGGCAGGTCAGCCCCAGCATTTT

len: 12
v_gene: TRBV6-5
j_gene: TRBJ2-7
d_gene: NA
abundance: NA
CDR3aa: CASREQGDEQYF
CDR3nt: TGTGCCAGCAGGGAACAGGGCGACGAGCAGTACTTC

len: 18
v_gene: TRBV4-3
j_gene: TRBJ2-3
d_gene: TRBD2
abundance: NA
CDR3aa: CASSQDVPGGQRTDTQYF
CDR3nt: TGCGCCAGCAGCCAAGATGTACCGGGGGGGCAACGGACAGATACGCAGTATTTT

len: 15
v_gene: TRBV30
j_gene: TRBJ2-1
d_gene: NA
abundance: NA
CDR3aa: CAWATRVGGYNEQFF
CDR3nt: TGTGCCTGGGCTACTAGGGTGGGAGGTTACAATGAGCAGTTCTTC

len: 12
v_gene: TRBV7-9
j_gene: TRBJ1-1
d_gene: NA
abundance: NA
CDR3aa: CASSPGWRKAFF
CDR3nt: TGTGCCAGCAGCCCCGGATGGAGGAAAGCTTTCTTT

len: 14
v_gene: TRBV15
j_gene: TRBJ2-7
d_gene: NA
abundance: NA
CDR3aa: CATSSSTGLYEQYF
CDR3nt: TGTGCCACCAGCAGTTCGACAGGCCTCTACGAGCAGTACTTC

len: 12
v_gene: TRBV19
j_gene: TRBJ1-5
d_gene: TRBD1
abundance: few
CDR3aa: CASSPGQGRQHF
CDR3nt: TGTGCCAGTAGTCCCGGACAGGGTCGGCAGCATTTT

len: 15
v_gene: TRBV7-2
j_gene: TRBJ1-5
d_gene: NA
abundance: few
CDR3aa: CASSLVWQGGQPQHF
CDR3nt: TGTGCCAGCAGCTTAGTGTGGCAGGGTGGACAGCCCCAGCATTTT

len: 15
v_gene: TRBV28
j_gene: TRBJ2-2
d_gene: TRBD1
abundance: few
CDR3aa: CASSPQGANTGELFF
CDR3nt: TGTGCCAGCAGTCCGCAGGGGGCGAACACCGGGGAGCTGTTTTTT

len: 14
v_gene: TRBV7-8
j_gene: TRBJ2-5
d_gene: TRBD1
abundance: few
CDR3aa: CASTPGTAQETQYF
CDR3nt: TGTGCCAGCACTCCCGGGACAGCTCAAGAGACCCAGTACTTC

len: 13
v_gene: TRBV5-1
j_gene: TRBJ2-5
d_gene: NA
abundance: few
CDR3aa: CASSDGTQETQYF
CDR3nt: TGCGCCAGCAGCGACGGGACACAAGAGACCCAGTACTTC

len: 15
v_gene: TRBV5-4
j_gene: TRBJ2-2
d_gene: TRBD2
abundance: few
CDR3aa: CASSLGGGTVGELFF
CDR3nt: TGTGCCAGCAGCTTAGGCGGGGGAACCGTCGGGGAGCTGTTTTTT

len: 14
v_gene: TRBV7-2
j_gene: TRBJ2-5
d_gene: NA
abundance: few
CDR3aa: CASRFFEFPGDQYF
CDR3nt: TGTGCCAGCAGGTTCTTTGAATTCCCCGGGGACCAGTACTTC

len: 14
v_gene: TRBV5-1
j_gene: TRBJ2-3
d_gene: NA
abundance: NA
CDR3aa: CASSLASSEDTQYF
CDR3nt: TGCGCCAGCAGCCTAGCCTCCTCGGAAGATACGCAGTATTTT

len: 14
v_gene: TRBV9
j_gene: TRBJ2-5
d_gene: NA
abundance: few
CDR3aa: CASSHGTLEETQYF
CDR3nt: TGTGCCAGCAGCCACGGGACATTGGAAGAGACCCAGTACTTC

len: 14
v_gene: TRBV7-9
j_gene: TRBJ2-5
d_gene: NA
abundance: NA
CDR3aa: CASSPLGAGETQYF
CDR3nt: TGTGCCAGCAGCCCCCTAGGGGCGGGGGAGACCCAGTACTTC

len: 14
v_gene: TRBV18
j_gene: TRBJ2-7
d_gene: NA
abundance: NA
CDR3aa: CASSPGTLLSEQYF
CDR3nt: TGTGCCAGCTCACCGGGGACACTTCTGAGCGAGCAGTACTTC

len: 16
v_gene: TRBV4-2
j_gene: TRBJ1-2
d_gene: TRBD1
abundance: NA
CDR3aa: CASSQAGTGGNYGYTF
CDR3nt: TGTGCCAGCAGCCAAGCTGGCACAGGGGGAAACTATGGCTACACCTTC

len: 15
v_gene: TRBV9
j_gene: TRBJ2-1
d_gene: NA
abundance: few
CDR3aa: CASSVTGNPYNEQFF
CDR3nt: TGTGCCAGCAGCGTTACAGGGAATCCCTACAATGAGCAGTTCTTC

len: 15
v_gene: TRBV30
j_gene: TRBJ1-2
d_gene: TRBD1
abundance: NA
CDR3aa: CAWSFARDRVRGYTF
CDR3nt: TGTGCCTGGAGTTTCGCCCGGGACAGGGTACGGGGCTACACCTTC

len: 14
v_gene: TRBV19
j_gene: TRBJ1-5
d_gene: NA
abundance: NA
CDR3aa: CASSMRGSHQPQHF
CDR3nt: TGTGCCAGTAGTATGAGGGGGTCGCATCAGCCCCAGCATTTT

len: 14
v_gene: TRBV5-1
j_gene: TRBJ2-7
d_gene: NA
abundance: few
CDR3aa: CASSETQGRYEQYF
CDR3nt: TGCGCCAGCAGCGAGACACAAGGGAGATACGAGCAGTACTTC

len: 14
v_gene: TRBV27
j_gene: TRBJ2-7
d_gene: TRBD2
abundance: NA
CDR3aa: CASSKTSGAYEQYF
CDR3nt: TGTGCCAGCAGCAAAACTAGCGGGGCCTACGAGCAGTACTTC

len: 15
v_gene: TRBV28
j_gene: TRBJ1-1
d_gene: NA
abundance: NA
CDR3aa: CASSLRAGFNTEAFF
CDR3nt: TGTGCCAGCAGTTTAAGGGCAGGGTTTAACACTGAAGCTTTCTTT

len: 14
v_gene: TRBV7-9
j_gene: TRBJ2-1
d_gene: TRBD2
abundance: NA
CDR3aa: CASNRSGRVYEQFF
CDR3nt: TGTGCCAGCAATAGGAGCGGGAGGGTGTATGAGCAGTTCTTC

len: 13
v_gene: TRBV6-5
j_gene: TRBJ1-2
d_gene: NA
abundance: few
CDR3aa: CASRKDMENGYTF
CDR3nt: TGTGCCAGCAGAAAGGACATGGAGAATGGCTACACCTTC

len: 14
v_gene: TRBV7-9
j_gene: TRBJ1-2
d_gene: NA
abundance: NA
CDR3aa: CASSLRGANYGYTF
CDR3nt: TGTGCCAGCAGCTTGAGAGGAGCTAACTATGGCTACACCTTC

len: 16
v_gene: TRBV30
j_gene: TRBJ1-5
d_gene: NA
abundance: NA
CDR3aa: CAWSVPGAASNQPQHF
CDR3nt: TGTGCCTGGAGTGTCCCAGGGGCCGCCAGCAATCAGCCCCAGCATTTT

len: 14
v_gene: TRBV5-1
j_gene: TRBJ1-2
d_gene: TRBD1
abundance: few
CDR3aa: CATTVGQGREGYTF
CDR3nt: TGCGCCACCACAGTCGGACAGGGCCGCGAGGGCTACACCTTC

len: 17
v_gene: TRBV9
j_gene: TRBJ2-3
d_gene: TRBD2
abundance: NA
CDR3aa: CASSELAGGPATDTQYF
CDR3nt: TGTGCCAGCAGCGAACTAGCGGGAGGGCCTGCCACAGATACGCAGTATTTT

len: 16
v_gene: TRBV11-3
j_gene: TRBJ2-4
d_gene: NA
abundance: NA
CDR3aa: CASSLGQRLAKNIQYF
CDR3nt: TGTGCCAGCAGCTTAGGGCAGAGACTAGCCAAAAACATTCAGTACTTC

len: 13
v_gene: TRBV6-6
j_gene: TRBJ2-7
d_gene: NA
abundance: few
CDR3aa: CASSYGLAREQYF
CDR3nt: TGTGCCAGCAGTTACGGCCTAGCGCGGGAGCAGTACTTC

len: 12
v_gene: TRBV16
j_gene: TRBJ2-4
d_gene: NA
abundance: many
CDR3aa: CASSLGQGIQYF
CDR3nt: TGTGCCAGCAGCCTAGGACAAGGCATTCAGTACTTC